A selection of T cell receptor beta chains follows, all from one sample in a study of liver allograft versus peripheral blood T cells. From the reads, TCRdb called clonotypes with MiXCR, one entry per CDR3 protein. The repertoire holds 5,500 to 6,000 distinct CDR3 sequences, 12% to 15% seen once, with around 2.8% in the top ten. The receptors here all came from a human patient who had a liver transplant. Some T cells may be supplied by the graft donor. The CDR3 runs from the conserved cysteine through the conserved F or W. The order of the fields is J gene, V gene, clone size, CDR3 protein. Size is omitted from some rows. Given values are once, few, many or a class for expanded clones.

>TRBJ2-7|TRBV24-1|medium-sized
CATSDGQRTREQYF
>TRBJ1-2|TRBV30|few
CAWSVEGTYGYTF
>TRBJ1-1|TRBV11-2|medium-sized
CASSPRAATEAFF
>TRBJ2-5|TRBV29-1|medium-sized
CSVQYLPGFLGETQYF
>TRBJ2-1|TRBV6-2/TRBV6-3|medium-sized
CASTPGTSGSSYNEQFF
>TRBJ1-1|TRBV20-1|NA
CSCPRASQNTEAFF
>TRBJ1-5|TRBV7-2|many
CASSFSSNQPQHF
>TRBJ1-5|TRBV28|NA
CASSSGGQPQHF
>TRBJ1-5|TRBV12-3/TRBV12-4|NA
CASSSPDGYQPQHF
>TRBJ1-4|TRBV7-9|many
CASSLVHLVTNEKLFF
>TRBJ2-1|TRBV11-2|few
CASSLDSVSYNEQFF
>TRBJ1-1|TRBV7-2|medium-sized
CASSPQGGSEAFF
>TRBJ1-6|TRBV7-2|NA
CASTPRGRASGSPLHF
>TRBJ1-6|TRBV7-2|medium-sized
CASSSSGRINSPLHF
>TRBJ2-1|TRBV5-5|few
CASSLVGELAGGRNEQFF
>TRBJ1-2|TRBV12-3/TRBV12-4|few
CASNVRGVGGYTF
>TRBJ1-1|TRBV25-1|medium-sized
CASSEFGGNTEAFF
>TRBJ2-7|TRBV28|many
CASSLFGTVGEQYF
>TRBJ1-5|TRBV11-2|NA
CASSLGRNNQPQHF
>TRBJ1-4|TRBV2|NA
CASRADINTNEKLFF
>TRBJ2-7|TRBV27|medium-sized
CASSPLTGDVGYEQYF
>TRBJ2-1|TRBV20-1|few
CSARDYRLAGGYEQFF
>TRBJ1-5|TRBV18|medium-sized
CASSEGRAGQPQHF
>TRBJ2-1|TRBV6-2/TRBV6-3|few
CASSYWGQNNEQFF
>TRBJ2-1|TRBV7-2|NA
CASSLAHEQFF
>TRBJ1-2|TRBV28|NA
CASRQDYGYTF
>TRBJ2-7|TRBV6-1|NA
CASSYGAAGTGGKQYF
>TRBJ2-3|TRBV30|medium-sized
CAWIRRASTDTQYF
>TRBJ1-3|TRBV20-1|medium-sized
CSASADGNTIYF
>TRBJ1-6|TRBV28|NA
CASSSHTPLRDRGHNNSPLHF
>TRBJ1-3|TRBV6-1|medium-sized
CASSKGSPSGNTIYF
>TRBJ1-5|TRBV7-2|few
CASSHRGAGNQPQHF
>TRBJ1-2|TRBV7-9|medium-sized
CASSLRPGQGAGAYGYTF
>TRBJ2-1|TRBV19|NA
CASSSGRLYNEQFF
>TRBJ2-3|TRBV7-2|few
CASRAGTTDTQYF
>TRBJ1-1|TRBV5-1|few
CASSGQENTEAFF
>TRBJ2-7|TRBV11-1|medium-sized
CASSSLSGRDFEQYF
>TRBJ1-1|TRBV28|medium-sized
CASSSSSLGGNEAFF
>TRBJ1-1|TRBV25-1|many
CASSESGQGVNTEAFF
>TRBJ1-5|TRBV18|medium-sized
CASSPPGVRGGSSNQPQHF
>TRBJ1-3|TRBV6-6|medium-sized
CASSVTGFSGNTIYF
>TRBJ1-4|TRBV30|medium-sized
CAWSLSGFGEGKLFF